This T cell receptor (beta chain) was found in a study of blood T cell repertoires in COVID-19. Original methodology: It was from reference gene primer amplification that nucleated cell counts were estimated. Data came from immunoSEQ multiplex PCR; TCRdb stores just in-frame clones and leaves some out. The V and J calls and clone size were taken over from that table, and D and trimming were inferred from the DNA. The sample consists of nearly 200,000 clones, about 80% of them appearing once. Among Cohort 3 donors, those recovered had two negative PCRs, clearance, or symptom resolution. This clone showed up just once. The clonotype comes from a man aged 35-49 years who had recovered from COVID-19. The specimen sequenced was PBMCs or T cells enriched from blood (not recorded which).

The CDR3 DNA sequence: TGCGCCAGCAGCTTGGTCGCTAGCGCAGGGGAGACCCAGTACTTC. As protein: CASSLVASAGETQYF. The chain recombines TRBV5-1 with TRBJ2-5, with D perhaps TRBD2 (6 bases). The CDR3 totals 15 residues. Germline V CDR1 and CDR2: SGHRS, YFSETQ. The ends were cut back, 0 bases at V and 5 bases at J, with 14 bases in the middle.